The 25 T cell receptor beta chains presented below share a single source sample, sequenced in a study of T cell clonotyping in hematopoietic cell transplantation. This sample's time point: recipient sample about 28 days before transplant, after cytoreduction. Libraries were prepared by immunoSEQ multiplex PCR; TCRdb keeps only in-frame clonotypes and omits some of them. Here the sample spans over 5,000 clones, roughly 81% being singletons. Specimen: peripheral blood mononuclear cells, collected before stem cell transplant. Receptors originate from a man in his sixties with acute myeloid leukemia. Some clones in this sample may be carry-over from other donors' samples.

The rearrangement joins TRBV5-1 to TRBJ1-2, with 8 bases aligning to TRBD1. J gave up 8 bases and V 4 bases, and 4 bases lay outside the gene matches. The germline V gene encodes CDR1 SGHRS and CDR2 YFSETQ. The CDR3 contains 12 residues. The CDR3 protein is CASSLGQGGYTF. The CDR3, as DNA: TGCGCCAGCAGCCTTGGACAGGGCGGCTACACCTTC.

The rearrangement joins TRBV28 to TRBJ1-1, with TRBD1 matching over 7 bases. The CDR3 extends over 16 amino acids. Germline-derived CDR1 and CDR2 are MDHEN and SYDVKM. With V trimmed by 2 bases and J by 4 bases, 10 bases remained unmatched. The CDR3 is CASSLGGQISGTEAFF. The CDR3 nucleotides are TGTGCCAGCAGTTTAGGGGGACAGATCTCGGGCACTGAAGCTTTCTTT.

The chain uses TRBV5-1 and TRBJ2-3; the match to TRBD1 covers 9 bases. Germline CDR1 reads SGHRS; CDR2 reads YFSETQ. V shed 5 bases, J shed 3 bases, and the junction held 7 bases outside the gene matches. The CDR3 runs 15 residues. This CDR3 reads CASSSQGAGTDTQYF. For the CDR3, the DNA is TGCGCCAGCAGTTCACAGGGGGCAGGGACAGATACGCAGTATTTT.

The CDR3 DNA sequence: TGTGCCAGCAGTTTTCCGGGGATCGGTCAGCCCCAGCATTTT. Protein product: CASSFPGIGQPQHF. This rearrangement joins TRBV28 to TRBJ1-5; D is unresolved. Germline V CDR1 and CDR2: MDHEN, SYDVKM. V lost 3 bases and J lost 6, with 12 bases in between. This CDR3 is built from 14 residues.

This chain links TRBV5-6 with TRBJ2-4; possibly TRBD2 for D (6 bases). The germline V and J ends were trimmed by 4 bases and 0 bases, with 11 bases remaining between them. The CDR3 runs to 15 residues. The germline CDR1 and CDR2 sequences are SGHDT and YYEEEE. The CDR3 DNA sequence: TGTGCCAGCAGCCCGTGGGGGGTAGCCAAAAACATTCAGTACTTC. It translates to CASSPWGVAKNIQYF.

The rearrangement uses TRBV19 and TRBJ1-1; possibly TRBD1 for D (5 bases). This CDR3 comprises 13 residues. V was clipped by 8 bases and J by 1 base, with 11 bases between them. Looked up from germline, CDR1 is LNHDA and CDR2 is SQIVND (reference sequence). The chain's CDR3 is CASSLGGNTEAFF. The CDR3 DNA reads TGTGCCAGTTCCCTGGGGGGGAACACTGAAGCTTTCTTT.

The chain links TRBV11-3 to TRBJ2-7, with D possibly called TRBD1 or TRBD2 (5 bases each). In germline, CDR1 is SGHNT, CDR2 YENEEA. V shed 0 bases and J shed 4 bases, with 7 bases lying between them. This CDR3 comprises 13 residues. CDR3 in amino acids: CASSLDEGYEQYF. CDR3 coding DNA: TGTGCCAGCAGCTTAGATGAGGGGTACGAGCAGTACTTC.

The rearrangement joins TRBV29-1 to TRBJ1-2, with D possibly matching TRBD1 (5 bases). The CDR3 has 12 residues. V was clipped by 8 bases and J by 3 bases, with 13 bases between them. The V gene's germline CDR1 is SQVTM and CDR2 ANQGSEA. CDR3 DNA: TGCAGCCCAGAAGGGGATCACTATGGCTACACCTTC. This translates into CSPEGDHYGYTF.

The V call is TRBV4-3, the J call TRBJ1-6; maybe TRBD1 (6 bases). V lost 3 bases and J 8 bases, leaving 17 bases between the germline ends. Germline CDR1 LGHNA, CDR2 YSLEER. This CDR3 has 16 amino acids. CDR3 nucleotide sequence: TGCGCCAGCAGCCAGGGAAACAGGGTGGGAGATTCACCCCTCCACTTT. Translation: CASSQGNRVGDSPLHF.

The chain couples TRBV27 to TRBJ2-3, with a tentative D call TRBD1 (5 bases). This CDR3 comprises 14 residues. Trimming removed 5 bases at V and 4 bases at J, with 13 bases between. Germline V gene lookup returns CDR1 MNHEY and CDR2 SMNVEV (reference sequence). The CDR3 DNA reads as TGTGCCAGCAGTAGGGGTCAGACCTCAGATACGCAGTATTTT. Its translation is CASSRGQTSDTQYF.

The J gene is TRBJ1-1, the V gene TRBV28, with 8 bases fitting TRBD1. V was clipped by 5 bases and J by 1 base; unmatched bases: 6. The CDR3 has 15 amino acids. Germline lookup yields CDR1 MDHEN and CDR2 SYDVKM. The CDR3 nucleotides read TGTGCCAGCAGTCTCTCAGGGGGCCCGAACACTGAAGCTTTCTTT. This gives the protein CASSLSGGPNTEAFF.

CDR3 sequence: CASSSTGVEKLFF. The CDR3 DNA follows: TGTGCCAGCAGTTCGACAGGGGTGGAAAAACTGTTTTTT. The chain employs TRBV27 and TRBJ1-4; TRBD1 matches at 8 bases. With V trimmed by 4 bases and J by 8 bases, 3 bases remained unmatched. The CDR3 is 13 amino acids. Looked up from germline, CDR1 is MNHEY and CDR2 is SMNVEV (reference sequence).

The rearrangement links TRBV20-1 to TRBJ1-2; D gene ambiguous. The CDR3 is 8 residues long. V was pared by 6 bases and J by 6 bases, with 2 bases between. Germline lookup yields CDR1 DFQATT and CDR2 SNEGSKA (reference sequence). The CDR3 DNA reads TGCAGTGCGCATGGCTACACCTTC. Amino acid sequence: CSAHGYTF.

The rearrangement uses TRBV4-1 and TRBJ2-3, with 8 nucleotides matching TRBD2. CDR1 is MGHRA and CDR2 is YSYEKL in the germline V gene. The CDR3 runs to 18 residues. J gave up 2 bases and V 5 bases, and 15 bases lay outside the gene matches. CDR3 sequence (DNA): TGCGCCAGCAGCTTCATATCCACTAGCGGAAGGGACACAGATACGCAGTATTTT. This translates into CASSFISTSGRDTDTQYF.

The chain links TRBV4-1 to TRBJ2-3; 7 positions match TRBD1. There are 17 residues in the CDR3. Germline CDR1 reads MGHRA; CDR2 reads YSYEKL. V trimming: 0 bases; J trimming: 1 base; junction bases outside the gene matches: 7. The CDR3 loop reads CASSQERNRGGTDTQYF. Written as DNA, the CDR3 is TGCGCCAGCAGCCAAGAACGGAACAGGGGTGGCACAGATACGCAGTATTTT.

V and J are TRBV29-1 and TRBJ2-3, with TRBD2 identical over 10 bases. The CDR3 is made up of 15 amino acids. Germline V CDR1 and CDR2: SQVTM, ANQGSEA. Losses at the gene ends were 4 bases for V and 0 bases for J; bases not matched to a gene: 4. The DNA for the CDR3 is TGCAGCGTTGTACTAGCGGGGCCTAGCACAGATACGCAGTATTTT. Amino acids: CSVVLAGPSTDTQYF.

This rearrangement joins TRBV7-2 to TRBJ2-2; either TRBD1 or TRBD2 may fit D (5 bases each). Germline-derived CDR1 and CDR2 are SGHTA and FQGNSA. V was clipped by 1 base and J by 8 bases, with 14 bases between them. The CDR3 loop spans 15 amino acids. The CDR3 sequence: CASSLVLVGAGELFF. In DNA, the CDR3 is TGTGCCAGCAGCTTAGTACTAGTTGGGGCTGGGGAGCTGTTTTTT.

The chain joins TRBV28 to TRBJ2-7; possibly TRBD1 for D (5 bases). V gave up 2 bases and J gave up 4 bases, with 12 bases separating them. The CDR3 runs to 14 residues. Germline CDR1 is MDHEN and CDR2 is SYDVKM. CDR3 nucleotides: TGTGCCAGCAGTTTAGCCCAGGGCCCTTACGAGCAGTACTTC. This sequence encodes CASSLAQGPYEQYF.

The chain links TRBV29-1 to TRBJ2-1, with D unresolved. The germline V gene encodes CDR1 SQVTM and CDR2 ANQGSEA. The CDR3 covers 11 residues. The V end was cut by 2 bases, the J end by 9 bases, with 8 bases between. CDR3 in DNA: TGCAGCGTTGAACCAGACGTTGAGCAGTTCTTC. It translates to CSVEPDVEQFF.

This clone was seen more than once but under ten times. This sequence joins TRBV5-4 and TRBJ2-1; D ambiguous. Germline lookup yields CDR1 SGHNT and CDR2 YYREEE (reference sequence). The V gene lost 4 bases and the J gene lost 0 bases, with 11 bases spanning the gap. The CDR3 extends over 15 amino acids. The CDR3 nucleotides read TGTGCCAGCAGCCCTCAAACCCTCTCCTACAATGAGCAGTTCTTC. It codes for CASSPQTLSYNEQFF.

The chain carries TRBV27 and TRBJ2-1; D is possibly TRBD1 (6 bases). Looked up from germline, CDR1 is MNHEY and CDR2 is SMNVEV (reference sequence). The CDR3 covers 16 residues. Trimming cost V 6 bases and J 1 base, with 16 bases left between them. The CDR3 DNA sequence: TGTGCCAGCAGCGGAGCATCCGGGACATCCTACAATGAGCAGTTCTTC. It translates to CASSGASGTSYNEQFF.

The chain joins TRBV7-9 to TRBJ1-2; D gene unclear. This CDR3 spans 12 amino acids. CDR1 SEHNR and CDR2 FQNEAQ come from the germline V gene (reference sequence). V was trimmed by 5 bases and J by 6 bases, leaving 10 bases between them. The CDR3 sequence is CASSPPLDGYTF. DNA of the CDR3: TGTGCCAGCAGCCCCCCATTGGATGGCTACACCTTC.

The chain combines TRBV7-9 with TRBJ1-4; 8 nucleotides align to TRBD1. This CDR3 contains 19 residues. V was clipped by 6 bases and J by 7 bases; unmatched bases: 22. CDR1 and CDR2 (germline): SEHNR, FQNEAQ (reference sequence). In DNA, the CDR3 is TGTGCCAGCAGTACTAAGGACAGGGTTGACCCCTCCGTAGGTGAAAAACTGTTTTTT. Encoded protein: CASSTKDRVDPSVGEKLFF.

This rearrangement joins TRBV29-1 to TRBJ2-3; D perhaps matches TRBD2 (5 bases). V was shortened by 2 bases and J by 2 bases, with 11 bases between the two germline ends. This CDR3 comprises 14 residues. From germline, CDR1 is SQVTM and CDR2 ANQGSEA. CDR3 residues: CSVEPADATDTQYF. As DNA, the CDR3 is TGCAGCGTTGAACCAGCGGATGCCACAGATACGCAGTATTTT.

The chain links TRBV5-4 to TRBJ1-2, with D maybe TRBD1 (5 bases). There are 12 residues in the CDR3. Per the germline V gene, CDR1 is SGHNT and CDR2 is YYREEE (reference sequence). V dropped 2 bases and J dropped 8 bases, with 10 bases sitting between them. CDR3 DNA sequence: TGTGCCAGCAGCTTACCCAGGGTAGGCTACACCTTC. Translation: CASSLPRVGYTF.